Listed here is a single TCR beta chain. The data originate from a study of cytomegalovirus exposure and HLA in healthy donors. Germline V CDR1 and CDR2: MGHRA, YSYEKL. The CDR3 covers 16 residues. A multiplex PCR was run with 60 Vbeta primers and 13 Jbeta primers. The repertoire was sequenced with immunoSEQ multiplex PCR; TCRdb's copy has only in-frame clones and lacks some. This sample yields under 150,000 clones, of which under 90% are seen a single time; over 2.5% belongs to the top ten. The sequence was obtained from a male donor in good health and CMV-seronegative. The sample comprised PBMCs. This chain uses TRBV4-1 with TRBJ2-5, with 8 bases lining up with TRBD2. Judging by the DNA end, TRBJ2-7 fits better; the J call may be wrong. Written as DNA, the CDR3 is TGCGCCAGCAGCCAAGCTACTAGCGGAGCAAATTACGAGCAGTACTTC. It is translated as CASSQATSGANYEQYF.